These 21 T cell receptor beta chains share one sample of origin, sequenced in a study of TIL therapy for anti-PD-1-resistant metastatic lung cancer. The immunoSEQ assay was v3. Some clones are missing from TCRdb's copy, which holds only in-frame ones; the method was immunoSEQ multiplex PCR. The sample lists roughly 92,000 clones; around 71% were seen once. Documented time point: pre-treatment sample, taken before nivolumab and TIL therapy. Pleural nodules or supraclavicular lymph nodes made up most of the excised metastases sampled. The sample here was tumor tissue, taken at baseline. These receptor sequences come from a person aged 25 to 80 with non-small cell lung cancer.

This clone came up a few times. The chain is built from TRBV9 and TRBJ1-3; D gene uncertain. Germline CDR1 reads SGDLS; CDR2 reads YYNGEE. The CDR3 runs to 14 residues. Trimming took off 6 bases at V and 3 bases at J, with 13 bases between the two ends. The CDR3 bases are TGTGCCAGCACTACGGCGGCAGTTGGAAACACCATATATTTT. It encodes CASTTAAVGNTIYF. The complete variable domain, with remaining parts taken from reference TRBV9 and TRBJ1-3, reads DSGVTQTPKHLITATGQRVTLRCSPRSGDLSVYWYQQSLDQGLQFLIQYYNGEERAKGNILERFSAQQFPDLHSELNLSSLELGDSALYFCASTTAAVGNTIYFGEGSWLTVV.

V gene TRBV29-1 combines with J gene TRBJ2-1; 7 bases agree with TRBD1. Germline values: CDR1 SQVTM, CDR2 ANQGSEA. The CDR3 loop spans 13 amino acids. The V segment lost 5 bases and the J segment 7 bases; nucleotides outside the gene matches: 8. The DNA of the CDR3 is TGCAGCGTTCCGGGACAGCCCGGGAATGAGCAGTTCTTC. This sequence encodes CSVPGQPGNEQFF.

The chain recombines TRBV7-3 with TRBJ2-1; D call uncertain. Germline-derived CDR1 and CDR2 are SGHTA and FQGTGA. The V and J ends lost 3 bases and 3 bases respectively, with 6 bases between them. This CDR3 comprises 13 residues. CDR3 loop: CASSFGNYNEQFF. The CDR3 DNA reads TGTGCCAGCAGCTTTGGGAACTACAATGAGCAGTTCTTC.

This clone was detected only once. The chain employs TRBV2 and TRBJ1-6; a possible D gene is TRBD1 (5 bases). Germline V gene sequence: CDR1 SNHLY, CDR2 FYNNEI. The CDR3 sequence is 13 residues long. V shed 6 bases and J shed 7 bases, with 10 bases lying between them. This CDR3 reads CASSRDGNSPLHF. As DNA, the CDR3 is TGTGCCAGCAGCCGGGACGGGAATTCACCCCTCCACTTT.

The J gene is TRBJ2-7, the V gene TRBV21-1; the table's D call, TRBD2, was not checked against the DNA. TRBV21-1 is listed as a pseudogene. CDR3 length equals 19 residues. CDR3 protein: CASVRGACRTSRISYEQYF. The DNA for the CDR3 is TGTGCCAGTGTACGGGGGGCGTGCCGGACTAGCCGGATCTCCTACGAGCAGTACTTC.

In DNA, the CDR3 is TGTGCCAGCTCACCCGGGACCGAGGAGGGCTACACCTTC. This gives the protein CASSPGTEEGYTF. V is TRBV18 and J is TRBJ1-2; D perhaps matches TRBD1 (5 bases). The CDR3 contains 13 residues. Trimming cost V 3 bases and J 8 bases, with 13 bases left between them. Germline CDR1 KGHSH, CDR2 LQKENI.

The V call is TRBV5-4, the J call TRBJ2-2, with D possibly TRBD2 on 7 matching bases. The CDR3 covers 14 residues. Deletions cut 5 bases from V and 3 bases from J, with 11 bases between. In germline, CDR1 is SGHNT, CDR2 YYREEE (reference sequence). CDR3 protein: CASSRGGYTGELFF. The CDR3 bases are TGTGCCAGCAGTAGGGGGGGATACACCGGGGAGCTGTTTTTT.

This chain connects TRBV29-1 to TRBJ2-3; TRBD2 matches 8 bases. Losses at the gene ends were 6 bases for V and 5 bases for J; bases not matched to a gene: 13. The germline V gene has CDR1 SQVTM and CDR2 ANQGSEA. CDR3 length: 15 residues. CDR3 DNA sequence: TGCAGCGTCCTAGACCCAGCGGGAGCGAAAGATACGCAGTATTTT. Its protein is CSVLDPAGAKDTQYF.

This sequence joins TRBV5-1 and TRBJ1-4; a weak D match, TRBD1 (5 bases). Germline CDR1 reads SGHRS; CDR2 reads YFSETQ. V was shortened by 3 bases and J by 0 bases, with 12 bases between the two germline ends. This CDR3 comprises 16 residues. Here the CDR3 reads CASSSGQQTTNEKLFF. The CDR3 nucleotides are TGCGCCAGCAGCTCTGGACAACAAACAACTAATGAAAAACTGTTTTTT.

The rearrangement links TRBV4-3 to TRBJ2-7; 11 nucleotides match TRBD2. V trimming: 4 bases; J trimming: 4 bases; junction bases outside the gene matches: 12. The length of the CDR3 is 17 residues. Germline-derived CDR1 and CDR2 are LGHNA and YSLEER. The CDR3 DNA is TGCGCCAGCAGCCTTTGGCTCGTGGGACTAGCGGCATACGAGCAGTACTTC. Encoded protein: CASSLWLVGLAAYEQYF.

The chain employs TRBV4-1 and TRBJ2-3, with 7 bases identical to TRBD1. The CDR3 is 18 amino acids. After removal of 4 bases from V and 1 base from J, the junction contained 14 bases not matched to a gene. The germline gives CDR1 MGHRA, CDR2 YSYEKL. In DNA form, the CDR3 reads TGCGCCAGCAGCCTTCGCTTCCTACAGGGGCAAGGCACAGATACGCAGTATTTT. Translating gives CASSLRFLQGQGTDTQYF.

The chain uses TRBV4-1 and TRBJ2-7; TRBD2 matches at 10 bases. Germline V gene data show CDR1 as MGHRA and CDR2 as YSYEKL. The CDR3 totals 12 residues. V shed 6 bases and J 12 bases; nucleotides not matched to a gene: 8. CDR3: CASSSSGSLLYF. Here the CDR3 DNA reads TGCGCCAGCAGTTCTAGCGGGAGTTTATTGTACTTC.

This clone has a count of ten or more. The rearrangement links TRBV2 to TRBJ1-2; perhaps TRBD1 as D (6 bases). CDR1 is SNHLY and CDR2 is FYNNEI in the germline V gene. CDR3 length: 13 amino acids. Trimming removed 6 bases at V and 0 bases at J, with 8 bases between. CDR3 sequence: CASSGQSNYGYTF. In DNA form, the CDR3 reads TGTGCCAGCAGCGGACAGTCTAACTATGGCTACACCTTC.

The chain couples TRBV7-9 to TRBJ1-4; perhaps TRBD1 as D (6 bases). The CDR3 extends over 14 amino acids. The germline V and J ends were trimmed by 5 bases and 7 bases, with 14 bases remaining between them. Germline assignment: CDR1 SEHNR and CDR2 FQNEAQ (reference sequence). The CDR3 spells CASSQQAGAEKLFF. The CDR3, as DNA: TGTGCCAGCAGCCAGCAGGCAGGGGCTGAAAAACTGTTTTTT.

This clone turned up a few times. This chain links TRBV6-6 with TRBJ2-3; 8 bases match TRBD2. Germline values: CDR1 MNHNY, CDR2 SVGAGI (reference sequence). V shed 6 bases, J shed 2 bases, and the junction held 7 bases outside the gene matches. This CDR3 comprises 15 residues. The CDR3 DNA sequence: TGTGCCAGCAGATACGGGGGGGTCCCCACAGATACGCAGTATTTT. This codes for CASRYGGVPTDTQYF.

This sequence joins TRBV10-2 and TRBJ1-1; tentative D call: TRBD1 (5 bases). From germline, CDR1 is WSHSY and CDR2 SAAADI. The CDR3 loop spans 13 amino acids. The DNA for the CDR3 is TGCGCAACCCGGGACGGCCAGAACACTGAAGCTTTCTTT. Encoded protein: CATRDGQNTEAFF.

V is TRBV10-3 and J is TRBJ2-3, with 8 bases that match TRBD2. Germline CDR1 is ENHRY and CDR2 is SYGVKD. The junction had 8 bases not matched to a gene; V was cut back by 4 bases and J by 2 bases. The CDR3 extends over 16 amino acids. The CDR3 DNA reads as TGTGCCATCAGTGCTCTACTAGCGGCGAACACAGATACGCAGTATTTT. The encoded protein is CAISALLAANTDTQYF.

This clone was picked up many times. V gene TRBV6-6 combines with J gene TRBJ1-2; D unclear. V dropped 2 bases and J dropped 4 bases, with 8 bases sitting between them. The CDR3 loop spans 13 amino acids. From germline, CDR1 is MNHNY and CDR2 SVGAGI (reference sequence). The CDR3 DNA is TGTGCCAGCAGTTACGATGGTTCCTATGGCTACACCTTC. It translates to CASSYDGSYGYTF.

This clone was observed a handful of times. The chain joins TRBV7-9 to TRBJ2-2; D remains unclear. The germline V gene has CDR1 SEHNR and CDR2 FQNEAQ (reference sequence). Between the trimmed V and J ends, which lost 4 bases and 0 bases, there was a span of 12 bases. The CDR3 sequence is 16 residues long. The CDR3 nucleotides read TGTGCCAGCAGCTCCTCAAGGGATCCGAACACCGGGGAGCTGTTTTTT. It translates to CASSSSRDPNTGELFF.

The rearrangement joins TRBV18 to TRBJ2-7; D might be TRBD1 or TRBD2, each matching 6 bases. Trimming stripped 3 bases from V and 2 bases from J, with 17 bases between. CDR1 and CDR2 from the germline V gene are KGHSH and LQKENI. This CDR3 region has 16 residues. Here the CDR3 DNA reads TGTGCCAGCTCACCTCGGACTATCTGGGACACCTACGAGCAGTACTTC. Translated, it gives CASSPRTIWDTYEQYF.

The J gene is TRBJ2-2, the V gene TRBV7-8; no definite D call. The CDR3 spans 14 residues. V lost 4 bases and J lost 1, with 7 bases in between. Germline V gives CDR1 SGHVS, CDR2 FQNEAQ. As DNA, the CDR3 is TGTGCCAGCAGCTGGGCGGAGAACACCGGGGAGCTGTTTTTT. The encoded protein is CASSWAENTGELFF.